This T cell receptor (beta chain) was captured by sequencing in a study of PD-1 blockade in classical Hodgkin lymphoma. Background on the study: The study gave patients nivolumab 3 mg/kg intravenously every 2 weeks. Whole-study findings and limits: Complete responders showed a baseline diversity that resembled the diversity of newly diagnosed patients. Some patients started nivolumab under 1 year after ASCT, and they were excluded.

All trial patients relapsed after autologous stem cell transplantation. Reported best responses ranged across complete response, partial response or progressive disease. Note on this clone: The antigen remains unidentified.

Germline CDR1 and CDR2: LNHDA and SQIVND (reference sequence). The J segment lost 7 bases and the V segment lost 3 bases, leaving 17 bases of the junction unmatched. The CDR3 runs 17 residues. Assay used: immunoSEQ multiplex PCR; TCRdb lists only in-frame clones, some missing. This table holds more than 85,000 clones, 80% to 95% found once. The TCR was taken from a human donor with classical Hodgkin lymphoma. The genes are TRBV19 and TRBJ2-5, with TRBD1 matching over 7 bases. This sample comprised peripheral blood mononuclear cells (PBMCs), obtained before the second cycle of nivolumab. CDR3 DNA sequence: TGTGCCAGTAGTATCTCCCCTTTCCTAGGGGGCAAGAGGACCCAGTACTTC. Its translation is CASSISPFLGGKRTQYF. The full variable domain, with the rest looked up from reference TRBV19 and TRBJ2-5, is DGGITQSPKYLFRKEGQNVTLSCEQNLNHDAMYWYRQDPGQGLRLIYYSQIVNDFQKGDIAEGYSVSREKKESFPLTVTSAQKNPTAFYLCASSISPFLGGKRTQYFGPGTRLLVL.